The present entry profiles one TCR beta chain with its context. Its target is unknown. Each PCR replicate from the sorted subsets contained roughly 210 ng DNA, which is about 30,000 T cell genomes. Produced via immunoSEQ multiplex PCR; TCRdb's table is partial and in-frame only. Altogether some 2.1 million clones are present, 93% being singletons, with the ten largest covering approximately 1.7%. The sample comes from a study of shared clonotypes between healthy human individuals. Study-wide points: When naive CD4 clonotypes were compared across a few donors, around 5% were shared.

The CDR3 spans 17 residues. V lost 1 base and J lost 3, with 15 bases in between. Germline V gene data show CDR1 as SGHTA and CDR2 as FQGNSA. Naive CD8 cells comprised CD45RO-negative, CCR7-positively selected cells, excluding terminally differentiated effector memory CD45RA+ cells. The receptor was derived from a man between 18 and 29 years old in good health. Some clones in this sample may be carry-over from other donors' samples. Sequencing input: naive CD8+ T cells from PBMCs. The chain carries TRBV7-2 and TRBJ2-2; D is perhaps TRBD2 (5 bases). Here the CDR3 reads CASSLGGQYVYTGELFF. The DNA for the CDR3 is TGTGCCAGCAGCTTAGGAGGGCAGTATGTCTACACCGGGGAGCTGTTTTTT.